This TCR beta chain was observed in a study of control samples from healthy donors and cancer patients. The CDR3 length is 15 residues. Per germline, CDR1 SGHRS and CDR2 YFSETQ. The trim removed 0 bases at V and 6 bases at J, leaving 5 bases unmatched. TCRdb's table, derived via immunoSEQ multiplex PCR, lists solely in-frame clones and lacks some. The sample carries about 190,000 clones, approximately 91% recorded once. This TCR was recovered from a young man in good health. The rearrangement links TRBV5-1 to TRBJ2-2; TRBD2 matches at 7 bases. The sample consisted of blood. The CDR3 nucleotides are TGCGCCAGCAGCTTGGGGCTAGCGGAGGCCGGGGAGCTGTTTTTT. Residues: CASSLGLAEAGELFF.